This record looks at one TCR beta chain sequence and its context. The clone's antigen remains unknown. No base-level quality is on record; no much larger clone is a single base apart. The time point tag for this specimen amounts to: baseline before first vaccination. The vaccinee samples were drawn from two UK trials, COV001 and COV002, one of which was a single-blind randomized controlled phase 2/3 trial testing AZD1222 (ChAdOx1 nCoV-19) in healthy adults. Trial participant PBMC samples were collected at day 0 and day 28 after the second dose for TCRbeta chain sequencing. This entry comes from a study of T cell responses to AZD1222 COVID-19 vaccine (dated by TCRdb to 2020 to 2022). Study-wide context: AZD1222 recipients with second doses at about 4 weeks or about 12 weeks were pooled, because spike-specific TCR depth and breadth did not differ between schedules. TCR sequencing covered 233 trial participants: 200 to 220 given two doses of AZD1222 and about 26 given two doses of MenACWY control vaccine. Enrollment into the trials was organized by age into subgroups of 18-55, 56-69 and 70-plus years, and those subgroups contained around 150, 28 and 57 TCR-sequenced participants, respectively.

The CDR3 regions of human TCRbeta chains were subjected to immunosequencing. From the authors' description of their analysis: TCRs in the repertoires were compared against a reference library of SARS-CoV-2-specific TCRs that had been generated with the MIRA antigen-specificity platform. Breadth meant the fraction of unique TCRs that were SARS-CoV-2-associated, whereas depth meant the fraction of total T cells that were SARS-CoV-2-associated. Using the MIRA data, every spike-specific TCR was mapped to the spike region that the TCR reacted to and assigned to either a CD4 or a CD8 class. Log10-transformed breadth and depth values were compared by one-way ANOVA with Sidak's multiple comparisons tests. The source is immuneACCESS, and TCRdb retained only in-frame sequences with V and J called. Part of the clones is not carried over; for the studies checked, unresolved V genes explain less than half of this, and the remainder is unexplained. D and trimming were read from the DNA, whereas the V and J calls and clone size are those reported in that table. Across this sample there are 95,000 to 100,000 clones, with 90% seen only once. 1% to 1.5% of the sample belongs to the ten largest clones.

What the study reported, not specific to this receptor: After two AZD1222 doses, both the breadth and the depth of spike-specific TCRs were significantly higher than at day 0 and than in MenACWY recipients. The vaccine-associated CD4 TCRs covered the entire spike protein, and the dominant responses fell in regions 160-218 and 743-854. No day 14 peak-response samples were available, so repertoires were characterized only after the peak T cell response. Reportedly, almost half of the unique spike-specific TCRs recognized epitopes lying outside the regions that are mutated in the B.1.351 and B.1.1.7 variants. Conclusions about previously exposed vaccinees are limited, since just 5 to 7 AZD1222 recipients were seropositive for SARS-CoV-2 at baseline. In the small 56-69-year group, the increase in depth fell short of significance, most likely because of low power. Participants were mostly white British and included more females than males, and it was suggested by the authors that clonal diversity may have been underestimated.

V and J are truncated by 6 bases and 4 bases respectively, leaving an intervening sequence of 12 bases. The CDR1 and CDR2 encoded by the germline V gene (reference sequence) are SEHNR and FQNEAQ. The CDR3, cysteine through phenylalanine, is 13 amino acids long. Only the CDR3 region is kept as DNA, spanning 39 bases read in frame from base 1. Here the sequenced sample was peripheral blood, taken on day 0 of AZD1222 vaccination. The chain is made from TRBV7-9 and TRBJ2-5; the D segment could be TRBD2, given 6 matching bases. The source is an adult in good health. CDR3 loop: CASSAPGGETQYF. The DNA sequence is TGTGCCAGCAGTGCCCCCGGGGGAGAGACCCAGTACTTC.